This TCR beta chain was retrieved from a study of cytomegalovirus exposure and HLA in healthy donors. Study-wide background: Most donors, around 81% of a few hundred genotyped, fell in the Caucasian-associated ancestry cluster. Whole-study findings and limits: A later analysis linked a missense DCLRE1C variant to TCR beta V- and J-gene trimming. Sequencing likely produced, as an artifact, a cluster of highly shared sequence variants. The study labeled more than 150 TCR beta chains cytomegalovirus-associated.

This clone was counted once. The antigen remains undetermined. The study ran its PCR with 60 Vbeta and 13 Jbeta primers. Sequencing was performed with immunoSEQ multiplex PCR; in TCRdb, only in-frame clones are kept and a portion is missing. The repertoire holds roughly 180,000 clones, with more than 65% as singletons. Germline loops: CDR1 SEHNR, CDR2 FQNEAQ (reference sequence). The junction had 7 bases not matched to a gene; V was cut back by 5 bases and J by 4 bases. This CDR3 has 16 amino acids. The TCR originated in a girl aged 10 to 17 in good health and CMV-seropositive. Sequenced input: PBMCs. This chain uses TRBV7-9 with TRBJ2-3; 12 nucleotides align to TRBD2. The CDR3 is CASSRTSGGSADTQYF. CDR3 in DNA: TGTGCCAGCAGCCGAACTAGCGGGGGGTCCGCAGATACGCAGTATTTT.